A selection of T cell receptor beta chains follows, all from one sample in a study of CD8 T cells in Susac syndrome. TCRdb processed the immunoSEQ multiplex PCR reads anew with MiXCR; each CDR3 protein has one entry. The data hold around 130,000 distinct CDR3 sequences, with about 93% observed a single time. Specimen: CD4+ T cells from PBMCs. The receptors stem from a human donor in good health. CDR3s include the opening cysteine and the closing phenylalanine or tryptophan. A D gene is named only where the DNA matches it firmly. For some rows the clone size is stated as once, few or many, or as a class when expanded; others skip it.

CDR3	DNA	J	size	D	V
CASSYSVQGGPYEQYF	TGTGCCAGCAGTTACTCGGTACAGGGAGGCCCCTACGAGCAGTACTTC	TRBJ2-7	.	.	TRBV6-5
CSARGEGYGYTF	TGCAGTGCTAGGGGCGAGGGCTATGGCTACACCTTC	TRBJ1-2	.	.	TRBV20-1
CSAVFPGQGSSSYNEQFF	TGCAGTGCTGTATTCCCGGGACAGGGATCGAGCTCCTACAATGAGCAGTTCTTC	TRBJ2-1	.	TRBD1	TRBV20-1
CASQEGSSYEQYF	TGCGCCAGCCAGGAGGGGAGCTCCTACGAGCAGTACTTC	TRBJ2-7	.	.	TRBV5-1
CASSESHEETQYF	TGTGCCAGCAGTGAGTCACATGAAGAGACCCAGTACTTC	TRBJ2-5	once	.	TRBV6-1
CASSASGTSGGQETQYF	TGCGCCAGCAGCGCCTCCGGGACTAGCGGGGGACAAGAGACCCAGTACTTC	TRBJ2-5	.	TRBD2	TRBV5-1
CASRSRDSYQPQHF	TGTGCCAGTAGATCCCGGGACAGTTATCAGCCCCAGCATTTT	TRBJ1-5	.	TRBD1	TRBV19
CASSLGTVQGNEQYF	TGCGCCAGCAGCTTGGGTACCGTCCAGGGTAACGAGCAGTACTTC	TRBJ2-7	.	.	TRBV5-1
CASSHLRLAGESDEKLFF	TGCGCCAGCAGCCACCTACGACTAGCGGGAGAATCAGATGAAAAACTGTTTTTT	TRBJ1-4	.	.	TRBV4-1
CSAEGLRGQETQYF	TGCAGCGCTGAAGGCCTCAGGGGGCAAGAGACCCAGTACTTC	TRBJ2-5	.	TRBD1	TRBV29-1
CAWTRLAGETQYF	TGTGCCTGGACCAGACTAGCGGGAGAGACCCAGTACTTC	TRBJ2-5	.	TRBD2	TRBV30
CASSAEVLNEQFF	TGTGCCAGCAGCGCGGAAGTGCTCAATGAGCAGTTCTTC	TRBJ2-1	.	.	TRBV9
CASSLAAVSGNTIYF	TGCGCCAGCAGCTTGGCAGCGGTTTCTGGAAACACCATATATTTT	TRBJ1-3	.	.	TRBV5-1
CASSQSREQFF	TGTGCCAGCAGCCAAAGTCGGGAGCAGTTCTTC	TRBJ2-1	.	.	TRBV3-1
CASSLPWGQKVGQQFF	TGTGCCAGCAGCCTGCCGTGGGGTCAAAAAGTAGGGCAACAGTTCTTC	TRBJ2-1	.	.	TRBV3-1
CSVVGDTEAFF	TGCAGCGTTGTAGGGGACACTGAAGCTTTCTTT	TRBJ1-1	.	.	TRBV29-1
CASTGWDEQYF	TGTGCCAGCACCGGTTGGGACGAGCAGTACTTC	TRBJ2-7	.	.	TRBV6-2/TRBV6-3
CASRTPGTSNYEQYF	TGTGCCAGCAGAACCCCCGGGACTAGCAATTACGAGCAGTACTTC	TRBJ2-7	few	TRBD2	TRBV6-1
CASGLQGDAEAFF	TGTGCTAGTGGCTTACAGGGTGACGCTGAAGCTTTCTTT	TRBJ1-1	.	.	TRBV12-5
CASSSGQGPAEQYF	TGTGCCAGCAGTTCCGGACAGGGACCCGCCGAGCAGTACTTC	TRBJ2-7	.	TRBD1	TRBV6-6
CASSSRAAVNTGELFF	TGTGCCAGCAGTTCCCGGGCAGCGGTGAACACCGGGGAGCTGTTTTTT	TRBJ2-2	.	.	TRBV12-3/TRBV12-4
CASSVGETQYF	TGTGCCAGCAGTGTAGGAGAGACCCAGTACTTC	TRBJ2-5	.	.	TRBV2
CASSPRLDTGELFF	TGTGCCAGCAGTCCCCGGTTGGACACCGGGGAGCTGTTTTTT	TRBJ2-2	.	.	TRBV28
CASSVQTGGNQPQHF	TGTGCCAGCAGCGTCCAAACAGGGGGCAATCAGCCCCAGCATTTT	TRBJ1-5	.	TRBD1	TRBV9
CASSYSGLAGGYEQYF	TGTGCCAGCAGTTACTCCGGACTAGCGGGAGGATACGAGCAGTACTTC	TRBJ2-7	.	TRBD2	TRBV6-5